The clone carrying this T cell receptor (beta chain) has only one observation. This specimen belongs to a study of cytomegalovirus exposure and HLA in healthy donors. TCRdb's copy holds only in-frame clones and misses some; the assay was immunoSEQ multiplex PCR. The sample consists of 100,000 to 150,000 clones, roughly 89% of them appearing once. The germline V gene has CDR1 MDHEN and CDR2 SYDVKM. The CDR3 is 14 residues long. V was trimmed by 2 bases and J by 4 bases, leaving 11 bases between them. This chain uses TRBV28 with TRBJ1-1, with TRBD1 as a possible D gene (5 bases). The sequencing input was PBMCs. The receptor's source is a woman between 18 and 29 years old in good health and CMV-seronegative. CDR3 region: CASSLRQGGTEAFF. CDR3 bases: TGTGCCAGCAGTTTAAGGCAGGGTGGCACTGAAGCTTTCTTT.